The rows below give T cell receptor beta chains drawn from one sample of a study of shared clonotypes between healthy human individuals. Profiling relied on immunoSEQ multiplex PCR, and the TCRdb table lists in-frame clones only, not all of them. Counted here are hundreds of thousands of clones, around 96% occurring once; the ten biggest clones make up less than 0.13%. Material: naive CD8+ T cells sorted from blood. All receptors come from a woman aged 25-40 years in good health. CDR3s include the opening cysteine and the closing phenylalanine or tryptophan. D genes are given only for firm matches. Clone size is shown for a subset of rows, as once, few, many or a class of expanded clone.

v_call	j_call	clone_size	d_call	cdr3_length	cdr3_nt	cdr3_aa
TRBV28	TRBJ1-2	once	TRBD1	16	TGTGCCAGCAGTTTTTTATCGGGACAGGGAATCGATGGCTACACCTTC	CASSFLSGQGIDGYTF
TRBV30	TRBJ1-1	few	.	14	TGTGCCTGGAGTGACGACGGACTGAACACTGAAGCTTTCTTT	CAWSDDGLNTEAFF
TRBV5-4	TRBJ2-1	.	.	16	TGTGCCAGCACTGAGGGTGGGAGACACTCCTACAATGAGCAGTTCTTC	CASTEGGRHSYNEQFF
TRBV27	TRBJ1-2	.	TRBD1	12	TGTGCCAGCCGCGGACAGGACTATGGCTACACCTTC	CASRGQDYGYTF
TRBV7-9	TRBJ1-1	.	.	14	TGTGCCAGCAGCTTGTGGAGGGGGAACACTGAAGCTTTCTTT	CASSLWRGNTEAFF
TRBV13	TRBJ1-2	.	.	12	TGTGCCAGCAGCTTAGGTGACTATGGCTACACCTTC	CASSLGDYGYTF
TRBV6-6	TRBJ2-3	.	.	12	TGTGCCAGCAGTTACGGTCCGGATACGCAGTATTTT	CASSYGPDTQYF
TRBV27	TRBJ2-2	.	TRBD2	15	TGTGCCAGCAGTTTAAGACTAGCCCTCACCGGGGAGCTGTTTTTT	CASSLRLALTGELFF
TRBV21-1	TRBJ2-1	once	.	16	TGTGCCAGCAATACTTCTGGGACTAGCAGGTTTGGTGAGCAGTTCTTC	CASNTSGTSRFGEQFF
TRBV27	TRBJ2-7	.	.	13	TGTGCCAGCAGTCCCTCTCTAGCTTCTGAGCAGTACTTC	CASSPSLASEQYF
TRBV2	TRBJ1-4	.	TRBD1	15	TGTGCCAGCAGCGAACAGGGGGTCGCTAATGAAAAACTGTTTTTT	CASSEQGVANEKLFF
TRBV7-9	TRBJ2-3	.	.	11	TGTGCCAGCAGCCCTACAGATACGCAGTATTTT	CASSPTDTQYF
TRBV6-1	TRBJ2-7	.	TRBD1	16	TGTGCCAGCAGTGAAGGGGACAGTTTTTTTACCTACGAGCAGTACTTC	CASSEGDSFFTYEQYF
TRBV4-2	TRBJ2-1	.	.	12	TGTGCCAGCAGCCAGGAGGGCAGGGGGTCGTTCTTC	CASSQEGRGSFF
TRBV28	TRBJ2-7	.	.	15	TGTGCCAGCAGTTTGGTATGGGACGGCTCCTACGAGCAGTACTTC	CASSLVWDGSYEQYF
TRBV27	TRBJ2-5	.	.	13	TGTGCCAGCAGTTTCGGGTACCAAGAGACCCAGTACTTC	CASSFGYQETQYF
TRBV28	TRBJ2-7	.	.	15	TGTGCCAGCAGCCATTACCGGGGCAGCTCCTACGAGCAGTACTTC	CASSHYRGSSYEQYF
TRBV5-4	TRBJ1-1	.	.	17	TGTGCCAGCAGCCCCGGGGCCTACACAGGACCCTACACTGAAGCTTTCTTT	CASSPGAYTGPYTEAFF
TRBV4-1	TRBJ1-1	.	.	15	TGCGCCAGCAGCCAAGATTGGGGAATGAACACTGAAGCTTTCTTT	CASSQDWGMNTEAFF
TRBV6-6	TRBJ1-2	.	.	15	TGTGCCAGCAGCGGATCGCGCACGGGGTTCTATGGCTACACCTTC	CASSGSRTGFYGYTF
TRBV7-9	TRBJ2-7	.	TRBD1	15	TGTGCCAGCAGCTTGGGACAGGGGTCTCTCGACGAGCAGTACTTC	CASSLGQGSLDEQYF
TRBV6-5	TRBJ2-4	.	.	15	TGTGCCAGCAGTTACTCATTGGGAACCAAAAACATTCAGTACTTC	CASSYSLGTKNIQYF
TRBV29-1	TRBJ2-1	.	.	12	TGCAGCGTAGCACTACCCTACAATGAGCAGTTCTTC	CSVALPYNEQFF
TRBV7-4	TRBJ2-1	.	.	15	TGTGCCAGCAGCCTCGAGCCTACCCACTACAATGAGCAGTTCTTC	CASSLEPTHYNEQFF
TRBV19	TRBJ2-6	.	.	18	TGTGCCAGTAGTATAGAAGGGATACGATACTCTGGGGCCAACGTCCTGACTTTC	CASSIEGIRYSGANVLTF
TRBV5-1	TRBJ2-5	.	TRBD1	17	TGCGCCAGCAGCCCAAACCTCGGGACAGGGGGCAAAGAGACCCAGTACTTC	CASSPNLGTGGKETQYF
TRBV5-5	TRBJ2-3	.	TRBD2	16	TGTGCCAGCAGCCTCCTAGCGGGAGGTACCACAGATACGCAGTATTTT	CASSLLAGGTTDTQYF
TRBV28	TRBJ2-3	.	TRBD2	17	TGTGCCAGCAGTTTAAGGTGGGAGGGTGATACACGGGGTACGCAGTATTTT	CASSLRWEGDTRGTQYF
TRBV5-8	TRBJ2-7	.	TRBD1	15	TGTGCCAGCAGCCCGACAGGGGGCTCTGTCTACGAGCAGTACTTC	CASSPTGGSVYEQYF
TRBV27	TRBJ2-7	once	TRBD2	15	TGTGCCAGCAGTTCCGGGACTAGCGGGAGAGGCGAGCAGTACTTC	CASSSGTSGRGEQYF
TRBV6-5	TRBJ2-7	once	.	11	TGTGCCAGCAGTCCAGGGAGCGAGCAGTACTTC	CASSPGSEQYF
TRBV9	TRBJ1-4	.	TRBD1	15	TGTGCCAGCAGCGTAGAGGCCAGGGGGAATGAAAAACTGTTTTTT	CASSVEARGNEKLFF
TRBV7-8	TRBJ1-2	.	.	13	TGTGCCAGCAGCTTAGAGCAGAGCTATGGCTACACCTTC	CASSLEQSYGYTF
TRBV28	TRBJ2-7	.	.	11	TGTGCCAGCAGTCCATATAACGAGCAGTACTTC	CASSPYNEQYF
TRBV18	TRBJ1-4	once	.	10	TGTGCCAGCTGGGGTGAAAAACTGTTTTTT	CASWGEKLFF
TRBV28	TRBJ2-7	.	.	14	TGTGCCAGCAGTTTTATTACGCCCGGCAACGAGCAGTACTTC	CASSFITPGNEQYF
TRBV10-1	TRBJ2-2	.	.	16	TGCGCCAGCAGTGAGTCCGGGAAAGGATGGACCGGGGAGCTGTTTTTT	CASSESGKGWTGELFF
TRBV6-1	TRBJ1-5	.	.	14	TGTGCCAGCAGTGGGATGGGGGGGAATCAGCCCCAGCATTTT	CASSGMGGNQPQHF
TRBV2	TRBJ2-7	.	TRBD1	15	TGTGCCAGCAACCTCGGACAGGGGGCTATCTACGAGCAGTACTTC	CASNLGQGAIYEQYF
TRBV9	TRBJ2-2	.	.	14	TGTGCCAGCAGCGTGGCGGCGACCACCGGGGAGCTGTTTTTT	CASSVAATTGELFF
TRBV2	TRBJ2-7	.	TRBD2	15	TGTGCCAGCAGTGAACGGGGGGAGCGGACCTACGAGCAGTACTTC	CASSERGERTYEQYF
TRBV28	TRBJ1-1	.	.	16	TGTGCCAGCAGTTTAGGGACCCTTCTTGGGAACACTGAAGCTTTCTTT	CASSLGTLLGNTEAFF
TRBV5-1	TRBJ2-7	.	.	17	TGCGCCAGCAGTGAATCGGCGCCTGACCTTTCCTACTACGAGCAGTACTTC	CASSESAPDLSYYEQYF
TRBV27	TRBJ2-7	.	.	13	TGTGCCAGCAGTTTAGACGCAGGCTACGAGCAGTACTTC	CASSLDAGYEQYF
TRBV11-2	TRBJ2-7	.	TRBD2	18	TGTGCCAGCAGCTTAGAGGGACTAGCGGGGCCCAATCTCTACGAGCAGTACTTC	CASSLEGLAGPNLYEQYF